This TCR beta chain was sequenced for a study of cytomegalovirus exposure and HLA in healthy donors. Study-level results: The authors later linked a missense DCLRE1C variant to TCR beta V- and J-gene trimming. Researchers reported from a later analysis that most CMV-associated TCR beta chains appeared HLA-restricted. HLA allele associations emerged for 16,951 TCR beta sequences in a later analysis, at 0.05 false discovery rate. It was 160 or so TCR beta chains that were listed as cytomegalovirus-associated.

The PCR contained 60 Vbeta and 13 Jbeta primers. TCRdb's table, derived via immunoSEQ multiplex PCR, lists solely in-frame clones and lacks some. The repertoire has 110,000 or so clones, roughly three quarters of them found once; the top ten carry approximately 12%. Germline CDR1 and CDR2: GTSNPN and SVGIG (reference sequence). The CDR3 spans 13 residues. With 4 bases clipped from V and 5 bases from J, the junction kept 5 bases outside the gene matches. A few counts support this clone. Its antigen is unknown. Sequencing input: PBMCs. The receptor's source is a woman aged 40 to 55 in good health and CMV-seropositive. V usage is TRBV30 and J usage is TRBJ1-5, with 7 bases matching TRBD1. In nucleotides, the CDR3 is TGTGCCTGGAACTCAGGGGGGCATCAGCCCCAGCATTTT. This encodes CAWNSGGHQPQHF. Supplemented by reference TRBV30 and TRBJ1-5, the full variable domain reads SQTIHQWPATLVQPVGSPLSLECTVEGTSNPNLYWYRQAAGRGLQLLFYSVGIGQISSEVPQNLSASRPQDRQFILSSKKLLLSDSGFYLCAWNSGGHQPQHFGDGTRLSIL.